Listed below are T cell receptor beta chains from one sample, sequenced in a study of blood T cell repertoires in COVID-19. Sequencing was performed with immunoSEQ multiplex PCR; in TCRdb, only in-frame clones are kept and a portion is missing. The repertoire holds 200,000 to 250,000 clones, with approximately 83% as singletons. Specimen: peripheral blood. The receptors come from a woman aged 45 to 65 with acute or convalescent COVID-19. The CDR3 runs from the conserved cysteine through the conserved F or W.

TRBJ1-2 14 TRBV5-4 CASSSGQGNYGYTF
TRBJ2-3 17 TRBV9 CASSVATLAGAADTQYF
TRBJ2-2 15 TRBV6-5 CASSYSFQATGELFF
TRBJ2-3 14 TRBV3-1/TRBV3-2 CASSQAISTDTQYF
TRBJ2-3 15 TRBV4-1 CASSQRQSRTDTQYF
TRBJ1-3 14 TRBV15 CATSGRGVGNTIYF
TRBJ1-1 15 TRBV30 CAWRGQRTWNTEAFF
TRBJ2-7 15 TRBV28 CASSSGQGLPLCSYF
TRBJ1-2 14 TRBV29-1 CSVEPTAGVHGYTF
TRBJ1-2 14 TRBV7-2 CASSPPWAVYGYTF
TRBJ2-7 13 TRBV9 CASSAPGQYEQYF
TRBJ2-3 18 TRBV4-1 CASSQAIAGLAGSDTQYF
TRBJ2-1 16 TRBV24-1 CATSDTTSGRADEQFF
TRBJ1-1 13 TRBV5-8 CASSLAPVGEAFF
TRBJ1-3 15 TRBV6-1 CASSEGRVTGNTIYF
TRBJ1-2 14 TRBV3-1/TRBV3-2 CASSPSGGGYGYTF
TRBJ1-6 14 TRBV6-4 CASSDSTGGSPLHF
TRBJ2-1 15 TRBV5-1 CASSLGLFSYNEQFF
TRBJ2-3 17 TRBV7-3 CASSPGTSGLSTDTQYF
TRBJ2-2 15 TRBV30 CAWARGAANTGELFF
TRBJ1-6 15 TRBV30 CAWSVLITYNSPLHF
TRBJ1-2 15 TRBV6-5 CASSYSGQGSIRYTF
TRBJ2-7 11 TRBV19 CATSGGYEQYF
TRBJ2-1 14 TRBV6-5 CATYDRGGYNEQFF
TRBJ1-2 12 TRBV12-3/TRBV12-4 CASSFRNYGYTF
TRBJ2-5 13 TRBV11-2 CASRDRPTETQYF
TRBJ2-3 15 TRBV3-1/TRBV3-2 CASSQSPSSTDTQYF